This TCR beta chain was retrieved from a study of early T cells in non-severe SARS-CoV-2 infection. Study context: Unsorted whole-blood RNA was sequenced in bulk, leaving chains unpaired.

Notes on the study in general: Private and CD4 specificities were missed by VDJdb matching, which favored anti-spike CD8 responses.

This clonotype was recorded at least ten times. Antigen specificity is unknown. Unique molecular identifiers were affixed to single, distinct cDNA molecules. TCRdb reprocessed the 5' RACE reads via MiXCR and lists one record per CDR3 protein. The sample has fewer than 55,000 distinct CDR3 sequences, over 3% seen once. The CDR3 extends over 16 amino acids. Trimming at V came to 1 base and at J to 6 bases, leaving 6 bases not matched to a gene. Sample: whole blood. The sequence derives from an adult who was a healthcare worker with PCR-confirmed SARS-CoV-2 infection or an uninfected control (not recorded which). J is TRBJ2-1 and V is TRBV12-3 or TRBV12-4, with 10 bases fitting TRBD2. The CDR3 DNA sequence: TGTGCCAGCAGTTTAGGTAGCGGGAGGTCTCTCAATGAGCAGTTCTTC. It codes for CASSLGSGRSLNEQFF.